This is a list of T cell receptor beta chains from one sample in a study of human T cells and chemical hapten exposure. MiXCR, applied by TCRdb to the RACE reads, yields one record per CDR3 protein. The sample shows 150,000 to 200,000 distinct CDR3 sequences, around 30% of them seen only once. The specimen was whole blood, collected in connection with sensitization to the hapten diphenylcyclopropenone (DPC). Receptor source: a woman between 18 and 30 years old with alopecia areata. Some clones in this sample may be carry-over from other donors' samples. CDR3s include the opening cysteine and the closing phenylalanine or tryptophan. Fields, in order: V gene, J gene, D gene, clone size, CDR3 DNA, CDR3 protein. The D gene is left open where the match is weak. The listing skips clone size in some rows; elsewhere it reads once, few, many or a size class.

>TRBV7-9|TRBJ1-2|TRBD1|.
TGTGCCAGCAGCTTGTGGGACAGGGATGGCTACACCTTC
CASSLWDRDGYTF
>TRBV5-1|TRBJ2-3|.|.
TGCGCCAGCAGCGCCCTTCTCTCTCGGGATGAAAGCACAGATACGCAGTATTTT
CASSALLSRDESTDTQYF
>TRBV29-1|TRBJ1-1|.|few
TGCAGCGTAACGAGGTGGGGCACTGAAGCTTTCTTT
CSVTRWGTEAFF
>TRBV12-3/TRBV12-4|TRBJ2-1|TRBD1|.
TGTGCCAGCAGGAGACAGGGGAGGCTTGGTAATGAGCAGTTCTTC
CASRRQGRLGNEQFF
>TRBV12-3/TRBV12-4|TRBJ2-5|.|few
TGTGCCAGCAGTAGGGGCAGCCAAGAGACCCAGTACTTC
CASSRGSQETQYF
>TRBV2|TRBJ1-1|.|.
TGTGCCAGCAGTCCCGACACCTATCGAGCTTTCTTT
CASSPDTYRAFF
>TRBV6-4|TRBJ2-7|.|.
TGTGCCAGCAGAGTTCTGGCCCCGTGCTACGAGCAGTACTTC
CASRVLAPCYEQYF
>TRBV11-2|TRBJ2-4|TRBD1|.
TGTGCCAGCAGACGAACAGGGGGCACGGCGGACATTCAGTACTTC
CASRRTGGTADIQYF
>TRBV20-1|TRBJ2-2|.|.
TGCAGTGCTACCAGAGTGCCCGGGGAGCTGTTTTTT
CSATRVPGELFF
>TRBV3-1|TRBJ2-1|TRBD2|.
TGTGCCAGCAGCCAAGATTCGGGACTAGCGGGAGGGAAGTACAATGAGCAGTTCTTC
CASSQDSGLAGGKYNEQFF
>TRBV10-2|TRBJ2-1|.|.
TGCGCCAGCACCGAGGGGGGGGGAGCGATATATGAGCAGTTCTTC
CASTEGGGAIYEQFF
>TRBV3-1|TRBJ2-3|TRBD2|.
TGTGCCAGCAGCCTAAAATGGGGGCCTAGCGGGTTTCAAAGCACAGATACGCAGTATTTT
CASSLKWGPSGFQSTDTQYF
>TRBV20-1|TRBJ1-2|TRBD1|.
TGCAGTGCTCGAGGGACAGGGAACTATGGCTACACCTTC
CSARGTGNYGYTF
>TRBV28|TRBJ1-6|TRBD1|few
TGTGCCAGCAGTTCTTTCCGGGACAGGGGAGATCCCCTCCACTTT
CASSSFRDRGDPLHF
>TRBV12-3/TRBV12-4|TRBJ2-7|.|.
TGTGCCAGCAGCACGACAGGTCCTCTCTCCTACGAGCAGTACTTC
CASSTTGPLSYEQYF
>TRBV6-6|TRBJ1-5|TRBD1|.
TGTGCCAGCAGTTACCGGACAGGGGATAGCAATCAGCCCCAGCATTTT
CASSYRTGDSNQPQHF
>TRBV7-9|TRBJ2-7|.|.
TGTGCCAGCAGCCCGAGGACAGAGCTCTACGAGCAGTACTTC
CASSPRTELYEQYF
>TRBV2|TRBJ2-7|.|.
TGTGCCAGCAGCCCCGGGGGAGGTTCGTACGAGCAGTACTTC
CASSPGGGSYEQYF
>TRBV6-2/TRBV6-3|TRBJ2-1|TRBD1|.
TGTGCCAGCAGTTATTTCCAGGGGGTGACAAATGAGCAGTTCTTC
CASSYFQGVTNEQFF
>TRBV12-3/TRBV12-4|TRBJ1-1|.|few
TGTGCCAGCAGCCAATTCCAGGGACGATCGAACACTGAAGCTTTCTTT
CASSQFQGRSNTEAFF
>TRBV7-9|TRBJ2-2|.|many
TGTGCCAGCAGCTTAGCGAGCAGGGTCGGTGCCGGGGAGCTGTTTTTT
CASSLASRVGAGELFF
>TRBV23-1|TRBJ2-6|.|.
TGCGCCAGCAGTAAGGGGTCAGACGTCCTGACTTTC
CASSKGSDVLTF
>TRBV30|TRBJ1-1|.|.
TGTGGGGCCGGGCGGTTGAACACTGAAGCTTTCTTT
CGAGRLNTEAFF
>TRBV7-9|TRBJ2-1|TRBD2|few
TGTGCCTTCACAGGTGCTAGCGGATACAATGAGCAGTTCTTC
CAFTGASGYNEQFF
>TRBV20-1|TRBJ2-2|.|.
TGCAGTGCTAGAGATGGAACAGTCGGGAACCCCTTAACCGGGGAGCTGTTTTTT
CSARDGTVGNPLTGELFF
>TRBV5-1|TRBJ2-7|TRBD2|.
TGCGCCAGCAGCCTAGGACGTAGCGGGAGCGAGCAGTACTTC
CASSLGRSGSEQYF
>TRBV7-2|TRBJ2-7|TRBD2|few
TGTGCCAGCAGCCTAATCGTTCTAGCGGGGGTTGAGCAGTACTTC
CASSLIVLAGVEQYF
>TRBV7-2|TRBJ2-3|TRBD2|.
TGTGCCAGCAGCATACCCGGGACTAGCAGCACAGATACGCAGTATTTT
CASSIPGTSSTDTQYF
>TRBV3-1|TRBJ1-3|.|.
TGTGCCAGCAGCCAAGGGTACAGGGCTACTGGAAACACCATATATTTT
CASSQGYRATGNTIYF
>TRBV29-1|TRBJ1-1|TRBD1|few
TGCAGCGTTGAAGACCCGGGACAGGGTTGGCCTTTCTTT
CSVEDPGQGWPFF
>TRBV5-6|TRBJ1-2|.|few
TGTGCCAGCAGCTTATCACCGGGTGTAAGATATGGCTACACCTTC
CASSLSPGVRYGYTF
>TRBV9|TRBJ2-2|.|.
TGTGCCAGCAGCCCCGGGGGCGTGGGGGTCCCGAACACCGGGGAGCTGTTTTTT
CASSPGGVGVPNTGELFF
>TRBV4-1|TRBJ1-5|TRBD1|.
TGCGCCAGCAGCCAAGGGATGTCCGGACAGGGTAATCAGCCCCAGCATTTT
CASSQGMSGQGNQPQHF
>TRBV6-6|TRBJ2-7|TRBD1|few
TGTGCCAGCAGTTACGGGACAGCAAGCTACGAGCAGTACTTC
CASSYGTASYEQYF
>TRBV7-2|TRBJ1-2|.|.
TGTGCCAGCAGCTTAGGCAGGGTGTGTCCTGGTTACACCTTC
CASSLGRVCPGYTF
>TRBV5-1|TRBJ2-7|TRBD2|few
TGCGCCAGCAGCCCCAATGTCAGCGGGAGGGACGAGCAGTACTTC
CASSPNVSGRDEQYF
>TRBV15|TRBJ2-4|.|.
TGTGCCACCAGCTGGCCGGACAACATTGGGGACATTCAGTACTTC
CATSWPDNIGDIQYF
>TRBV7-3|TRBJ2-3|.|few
TGTGCCAGCAGCCCTCAGGGGGAGGGTACGCAGTATTTT
CASSPQGEGTQYF
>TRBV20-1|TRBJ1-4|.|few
TGCAGTGCTAGAGATACAGGGTGGAATGAAAAACTGTTTTTT
CSARDTGWNEKLFF
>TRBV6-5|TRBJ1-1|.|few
TGTGCCAGCAAAGGAGGGTCAGTCGGCAACACTGAAGCTTTCTTT
CASKGGSVGNTEAFF
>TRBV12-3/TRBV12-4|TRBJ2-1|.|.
TGTGCCAGCAGTCCAAGGGCTGAGCAGTTCTTC
CASSPRAEQFF
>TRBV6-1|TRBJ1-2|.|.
TGTGCCAGCAGGGAACGGGGTGCCTATGGCTACACCTTC
CASRERGAYGYTF
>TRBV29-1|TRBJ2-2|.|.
TGCAGCGTTGTCTACCAGGGGGGCACCGGGGAGCTGTTTTTT
CSVVYQGGTGELFF
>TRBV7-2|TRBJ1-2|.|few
TGTGCCAGCGGGGCAGGAACCAACTATGGCTACACCTTC
CASGAGTNYGYTF
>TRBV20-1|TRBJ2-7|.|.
TGCAGTGCTAGTAGGTCGGGCAGAGAGCAGTACTTC
CSASRSGREQYF
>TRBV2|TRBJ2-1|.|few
TGTGCCAGCAGGGGCTGGGATAATGAGCAGTTCTTC
CASRGWDNEQFF
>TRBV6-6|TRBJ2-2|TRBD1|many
TGTGCCAGCAGTTCCGGGACAGGGGTAGGGACCGGGGAGCTGTTTTTT
CASSSGTGVGTGELFF
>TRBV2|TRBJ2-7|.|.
TGTGCCAGCAGCCAATACGAGCAGTACTTC
CASSQYEQYF
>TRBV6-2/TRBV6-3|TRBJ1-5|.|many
TGTGCCAGCAGCCCGTGGAGTCTTAGCAATCAGCCCCAGCATTTT
CASSPWSLSNQPQHF
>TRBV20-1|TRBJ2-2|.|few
TGCAGTGCTAGTCAGGGGCCTACCGGGGAGCTGTTTTTT
CSASQGPTGELFF
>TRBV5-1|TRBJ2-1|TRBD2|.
TGCGCCAGCAGCCCGGGACTAGCGGGAGTAAAAGGGCAGTTCTTC
CASSPGLAGVKGQFF
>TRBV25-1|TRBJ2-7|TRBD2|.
TGTGCCAGCAGTGACGGACTAGCGGGAGGTCACGAGCAGTACTTC
CASSDGLAGGHEQYF
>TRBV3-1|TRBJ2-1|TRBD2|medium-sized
TGTGCCAGCAGCTCGCTAGCGGGGGGGTTATACAATGAGCAGTTCTTC
CASSSLAGGLYNEQFF
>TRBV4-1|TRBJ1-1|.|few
TGCGCCAGCAGCCAATATCCTTCATCGAACACTGAAGCTTTCTTT
CASSQYPSSNTEAFF
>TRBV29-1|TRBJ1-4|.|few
TGCAGCGCTGAGTTAAATGAAAAACTGTTTTTT
CSAELNEKLFF
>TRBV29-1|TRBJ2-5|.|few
TGCAGCGCCAGAAAAGGGGGTTTGGAGACCCAGTACTTC
CSARKGGLETQYF
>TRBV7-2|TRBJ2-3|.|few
TGTGCCAGCAGCCAAGCTCCTTCTACAGATACGCAGTATTTT
CASSQAPSTDTQYF
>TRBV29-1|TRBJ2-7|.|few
TGCAGCGCCTCGGGCCTCTACGAGCAGTACTTC
CSASGLYEQYF
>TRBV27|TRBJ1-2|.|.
TGTGCCAGCTCAAGGACCCGGCGCGGTGACATCTATGGCTACACCTTC
CASSRTRRGDIYGYTF
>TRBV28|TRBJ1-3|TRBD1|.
TGTGCCAGCAGTTCCACAGGGGAACCAAGAAACACCATATATTTT
CASSSTGEPRNTIYF